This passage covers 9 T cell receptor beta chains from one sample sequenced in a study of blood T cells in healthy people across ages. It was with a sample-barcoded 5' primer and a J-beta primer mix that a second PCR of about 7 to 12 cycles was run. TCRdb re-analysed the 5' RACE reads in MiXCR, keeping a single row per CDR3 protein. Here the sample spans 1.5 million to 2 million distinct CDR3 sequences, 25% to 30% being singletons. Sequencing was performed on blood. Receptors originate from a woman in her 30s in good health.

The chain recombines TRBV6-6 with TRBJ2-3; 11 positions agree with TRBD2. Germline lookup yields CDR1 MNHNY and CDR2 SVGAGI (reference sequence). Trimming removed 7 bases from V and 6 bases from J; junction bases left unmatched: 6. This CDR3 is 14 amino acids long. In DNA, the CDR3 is TGTGCCAGCAACCTAGCGGGGGGCCAGGATACGCAGTATTTT. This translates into CASNLAGGQDTQYF.

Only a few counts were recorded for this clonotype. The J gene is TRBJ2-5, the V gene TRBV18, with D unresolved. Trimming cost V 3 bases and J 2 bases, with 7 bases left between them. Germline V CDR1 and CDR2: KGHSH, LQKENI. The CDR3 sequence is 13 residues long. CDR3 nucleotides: TGTGCCAGCTCACCTTACGGTCAAGAGACCCAGTACTTC. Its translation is CASSPYGQETQYF. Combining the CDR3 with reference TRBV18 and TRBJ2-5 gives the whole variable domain NAGVMQNPRHLVRRRGQEARLRCSPMKGHSHVYWYRQLPEEGLKFMVYLQKENIIDESGMPKERFSAEFPKEGPSILRIQQVVRGDSAAYFCASSPYGQETQYFGPGTRLLVL.

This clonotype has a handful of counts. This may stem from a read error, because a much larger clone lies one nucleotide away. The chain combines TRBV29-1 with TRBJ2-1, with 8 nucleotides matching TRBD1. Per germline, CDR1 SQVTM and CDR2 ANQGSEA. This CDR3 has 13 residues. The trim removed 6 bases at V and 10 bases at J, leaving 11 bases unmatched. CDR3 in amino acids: CSVIQGAHYEQFF. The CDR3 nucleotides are TGCAGCGTCATTCAGGGGGCCCACTACGAGCAGTTCTTC.

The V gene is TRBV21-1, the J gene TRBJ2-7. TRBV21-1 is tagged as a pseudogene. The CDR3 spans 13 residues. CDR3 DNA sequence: TGTGCCAGCAGCAAAGCTCACACCTACGAGCAGTACTTC. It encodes CASSKAHTYEQYF.

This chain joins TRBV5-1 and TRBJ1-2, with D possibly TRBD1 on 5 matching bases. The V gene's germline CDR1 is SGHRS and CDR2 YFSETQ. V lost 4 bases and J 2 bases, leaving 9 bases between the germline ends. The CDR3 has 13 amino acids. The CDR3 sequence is CASSPTVNYGYTF. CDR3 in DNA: TGCGCCAGCAGCCCGACAGTAAACTATGGCTACACCTTC. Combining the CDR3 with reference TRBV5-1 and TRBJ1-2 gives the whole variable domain KAGVTQTPRYLIKTRGQQVTLSCSPISGHRSVSWYQQTPGQGLQFLFEYFSETQRNKGNFPGRFSGRQFSNSRSEMNVSTLELGDSALYLCASSPTVNYGYTFGSGTRLTVV.

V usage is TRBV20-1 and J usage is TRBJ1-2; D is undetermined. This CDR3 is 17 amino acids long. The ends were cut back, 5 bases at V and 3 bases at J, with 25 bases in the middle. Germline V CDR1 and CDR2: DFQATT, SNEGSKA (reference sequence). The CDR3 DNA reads TGCAGTGCTGCCGAAAAGTTCCCCTTATCCTACTACTATGGCTACACCTTC. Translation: CSAAEKFPLSYYYGYTF.

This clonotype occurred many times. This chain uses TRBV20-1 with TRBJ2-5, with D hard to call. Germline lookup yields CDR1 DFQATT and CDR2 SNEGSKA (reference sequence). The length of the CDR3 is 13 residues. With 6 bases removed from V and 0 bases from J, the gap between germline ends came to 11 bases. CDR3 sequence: CSATPGYQETQYF. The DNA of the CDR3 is TGCAGTGCGACTCCGGGTTACCAAGAGACCCAGTACTTC.

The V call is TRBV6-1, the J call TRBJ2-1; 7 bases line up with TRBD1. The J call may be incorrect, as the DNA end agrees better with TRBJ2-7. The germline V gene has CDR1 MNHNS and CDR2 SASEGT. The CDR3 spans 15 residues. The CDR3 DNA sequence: TGTGCCAGCAGACGACAGGGAACGAGGGCCAATGAGCAGTACTTC. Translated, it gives CASRRQGTRANEQYF.

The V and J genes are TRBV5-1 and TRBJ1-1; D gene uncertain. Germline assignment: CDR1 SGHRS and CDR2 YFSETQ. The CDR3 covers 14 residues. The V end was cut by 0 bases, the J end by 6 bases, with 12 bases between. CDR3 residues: CASSLGQHEAEAFF. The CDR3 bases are TGCGCCAGCAGCTTGGGTCAGCATGAAGCTGAAGCTTTCTTT.